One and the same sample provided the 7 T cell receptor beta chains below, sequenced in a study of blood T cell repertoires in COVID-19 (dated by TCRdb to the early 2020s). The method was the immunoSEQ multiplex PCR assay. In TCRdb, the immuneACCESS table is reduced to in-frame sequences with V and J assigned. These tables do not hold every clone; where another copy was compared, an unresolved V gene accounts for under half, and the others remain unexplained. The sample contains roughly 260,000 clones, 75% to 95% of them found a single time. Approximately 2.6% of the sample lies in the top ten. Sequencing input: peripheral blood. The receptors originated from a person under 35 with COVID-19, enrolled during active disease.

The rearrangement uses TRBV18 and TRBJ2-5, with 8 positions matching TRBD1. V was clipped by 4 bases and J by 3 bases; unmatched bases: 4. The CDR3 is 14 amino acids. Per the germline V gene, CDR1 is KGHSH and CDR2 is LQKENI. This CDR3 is CASSLTGEEETQYF. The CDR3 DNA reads TGTGCCAGCTCACTGACAGGGGAGGAAGAGACCCAGTACTTC.

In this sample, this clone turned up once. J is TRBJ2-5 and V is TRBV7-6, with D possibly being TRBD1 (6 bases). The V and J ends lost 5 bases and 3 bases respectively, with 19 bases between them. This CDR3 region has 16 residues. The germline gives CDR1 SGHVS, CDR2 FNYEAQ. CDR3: CASSAKWYRDEETQYF. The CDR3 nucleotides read TGTGCCAGCAGCGCAAAGTGGTACAGGGACGAAGAGACCCAGTACTTC.

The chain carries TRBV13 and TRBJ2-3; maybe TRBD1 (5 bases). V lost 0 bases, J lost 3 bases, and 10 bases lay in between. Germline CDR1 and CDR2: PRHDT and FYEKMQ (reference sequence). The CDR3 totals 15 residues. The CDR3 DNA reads TGTGCCAGCAGCTTAGGGGGGCGAGGTACAGATACGCAGTATTTT. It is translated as CASSLGGRGTDTQYF.

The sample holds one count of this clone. Written as DNA, the CDR3 is TGTGCCAGCAGCCTAGGATCTAGCGGCCAAGAGACCCAGTACTTC. It is translated as CASSLGSSGQETQYF. This chain joins TRBV7-9 and TRBJ2-5, with 7 bases that match TRBD2. With V trimmed by 5 bases and J by 1 base, 7 bases remained unmatched. The CDR3 contains 15 residues. Germline lookup yields CDR1 SEHNR and CDR2 FQNEAQ (reference sequence).

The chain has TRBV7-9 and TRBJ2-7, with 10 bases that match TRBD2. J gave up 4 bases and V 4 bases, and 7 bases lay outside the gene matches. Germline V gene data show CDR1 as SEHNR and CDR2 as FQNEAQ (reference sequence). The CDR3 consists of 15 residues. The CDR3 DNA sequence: TGTGCCAGCAGCTCGGGACTAGCGCCGACTTACGAGCAGTACTTC. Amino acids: CASSSGLAPTYEQYF.

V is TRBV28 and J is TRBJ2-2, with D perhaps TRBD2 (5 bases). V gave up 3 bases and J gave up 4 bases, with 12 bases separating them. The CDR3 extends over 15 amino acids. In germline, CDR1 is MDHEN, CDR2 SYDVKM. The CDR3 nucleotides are TGTGCCAGCAGTTTTCGTTCCCGGGGCACCGGGGAGCTGTTTTTT. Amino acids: CASSFRSRGTGELFF. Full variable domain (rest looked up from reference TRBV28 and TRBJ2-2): DVKVTQSSRYLVKRTGEKVFLECVQDMDHENMFWYRQDPGLGLRLIYFSYDVKMKEKGDIPEGYSVSREKKERFSLILESASTNQTSMYLCASSFRSRGTGELFFGEGSRLTVL.

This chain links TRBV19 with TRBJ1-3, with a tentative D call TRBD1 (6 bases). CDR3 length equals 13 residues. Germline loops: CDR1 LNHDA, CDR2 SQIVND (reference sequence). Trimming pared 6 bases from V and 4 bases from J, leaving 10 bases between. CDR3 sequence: CASSTGHGNTIYF. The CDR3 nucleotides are TGTGCCAGTAGCACGGGACACGGAAACACCATATATTTT.